This T cell receptor beta chain was sequenced during a study of blood T cells in healthy people across ages. Overall study results and limits: Older age coincided with a roughly linear decline in TCR beta diversity per million T cells. Aged donors had fewer naive CD4+ cells and lower diversity than long-lived donors.

Next came a second PCR, run for about 7 to 12 cycles, which used a sample-barcoded 5' primer along with a J-beta primer mix. From the 5' RACE reads, TCRdb called clonotypes with MiXCR, one entry per CDR3 protein. There are some 550,000 distinct CDR3 sequences in the sample; around 50% occur only once, and around 23% lies in the top ten. The CDR3 has 15 residues. The germline CDR1 and CDR2 sequences are DFQATT and SNEGSKA (reference sequence). Remarks on this clonotype: Its cognate antigen is unknown. One end of the junction varies from germline; a read error may be responsible.

The V gene is TRBV20-1, the J gene TRBJ2-3; 11 positions match TRBD2. The clonotype comes from an older man in good health. Sequenced: blood. The CDR3 region is CSAGDSGGALSTQYF. CDR3 nucleotide sequence: TGCAGTGCTGGAGATAGCGGGGGGGCTCTCAGTACGCAGTATTTT.